These T cell receptor beta chains were read from a single sample in a study of shared clonotypes between healthy human individuals. Data came from immunoSEQ multiplex PCR; TCRdb stores just in-frame clones and leaves some out. The sample has some 2.1 million clones, about 93% seen once; the top ten hold 1.5% to 2%. Sequencing was performed on naive CD8+ T cells from PBMCs. The receptors originated from a young man in good health. Some clones in this sample may be carry-over from other donors' samples. Both conserved end residues are part of each CDR3. The order of the fields is V gene, D gene, J gene, CDR3 protein, CDR3 DNA. D genes are given only for firm matches.

TRBV7-9,NA,TRBJ2-7,CASGQAGDSPGEQYF,TGTGCCAGCGGCCAAGCTGGGGACTCCCCAGGCGAGCAGTACTTC
TRBV5-1,TRBD2,TRBJ2-3,CASSVGLAGTDTQYF,TGCGCCAGCAGCGTTGGACTAGCGGGCACAGATACGCAGTATTTT
TRBV29-1,TRBD2,TRBJ2-3,CSVAGAGGPGVNTQYF,TGCAGCGTTGCCGGAGCGGGAGGGCCAGGTGTGAATACGCAGTATTTT
TRBV4-2,NA,TRBJ2-7,CASSQGLNYEQYF,TGTGCCAGCAGCCAGGGACTGAACTACGAGCAGTACTTC
TRBV5-6,NA,TRBJ1-1,CASSLVWDTEAFF,TGTGCCAGCAGCTTGGTCTGGGACACTGAAGCTTTCTTT
TRBV7-3,TRBD1,TRBJ1-1,CASSPGDSRFSNTEAFF,TGTGCCAGCAGCCCAGGGGACAGCCGGTTTTCGAACACTGAAGCTTTCTTT
TRBV19,NA,TRBJ1-1,CASTLWDGEAFF,TGTGCCAGTACCCTCTGGGACGGAGAAGCTTTCTTT
TRBV7-9,TRBD1,TRBJ2-3,CASSRRDRVGADTQYF,TGTGCCAGCAGCAGGCGGGACAGGGTGGGGGCAGATACGCAGTATTTT
TRBV11-2,TRBD2,TRBJ2-5,CASSWGGLPRETQYF,TGTGCCAGCAGCTGGGGGGGACTTCCAAGAGAGACCCAGTACTTC
TRBV27,TRBD2,TRBJ2-1,CASSDLAGGPSSYNEQFF,TGTGCCAGCAGTGATCTAGCGGGAGGACCCAGCTCCTACAATGAGCAGTTCTTC
TRBV2,NA,TRBJ1-1,CASRLGRDNTEAFF,TGTGCCAGCAGATTGGGACGGGACAACACTGAAGCTTTCTTT
TRBV19,NA,TRBJ2-7,CASSIGKSEQYF,TGTGCCAGTAGTATCGGGAAGAGCGAGCAGTACTTC
TRBV5-6,NA,TRBJ2-7,CASSLGAYEQYF,TGTGCCAGCAGCTTGGGGGCATACGAGCAGTACTTC
TRBV9,NA,TRBJ2-1,CASSVSGVNEQFF,TGTGCCAGCAGCGTATCGGGGGTCAATGAGCAGTTCTTC
TRBV6-5,NA,TRBJ1-2,CASSYQGLSNGYTF,TGTGCCAGCAGTTACCAGGGACTGTCAAATGGCTACACCTTC
TRBV28,NA,TRBJ2-7,CASSFQEAYEQYF,TGTGCCAGCAGTTTTCAGGAGGCCTACGAGCAGTACTTC
TRBV7-9,TRBD1,TRBJ2-1,CASSLGGLGQGHNEQFF,TGTGCCAGCAGCTTAGGGGGATTGGGACAGGGGCACAATGAGCAGTTCTTC
TRBV28,NA,TRBJ2-3,CASSLGAASTDTQYF,TGTGCCAGCAGTTTAGGGGCGGCTAGCACAGATACGCAGTATTTT
TRBV15,NA,TRBJ2-1,CATSGTVYNEQFF,TGTGCCACCAGCGGAACAGTTTACAATGAGCAGTTCTTC
TRBV5-4,NA,TRBJ2-1,CASSQSVSSYNEQFF,TGCGCCAGCAGCCAGAGCGTAAGCTCCTACAATGAGCAGTTCTTC
TRBV2,NA,TRBJ2-7,CASIGGVPYEQYF,TGTGCCAGCATAGGCGGGGTCCCCTACGAGCAGTACTTC
TRBV9,TRBD1,TRBJ2-2,CASSLDRGRGTGELFF,TGTGCCAGCAGCCTCGACAGGGGGCGTGGGACCGGGGAGCTGTTTTTT